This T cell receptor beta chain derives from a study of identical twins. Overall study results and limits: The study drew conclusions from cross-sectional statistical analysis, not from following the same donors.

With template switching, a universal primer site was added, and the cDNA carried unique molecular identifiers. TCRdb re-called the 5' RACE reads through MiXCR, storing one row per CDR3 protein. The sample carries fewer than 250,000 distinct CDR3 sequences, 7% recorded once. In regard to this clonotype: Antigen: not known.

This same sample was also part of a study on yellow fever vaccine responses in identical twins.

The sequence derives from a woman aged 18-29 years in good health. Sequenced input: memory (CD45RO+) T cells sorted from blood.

The chain's CDR3 is CASSDSPGGASDTQYF. The CDR3 coding sequence is TGTGCCAGCAGTGACTCTCCAGGGGGCGCCTCAGATACGCAGTATTTT. This rearrangement joins TRBV6-4 to TRBJ2-3; 8 nucleotides match TRBD1. This CDR3 region has 16 residues. Per germline, CDR1 MRHNA and CDR2 SNTAGT. J was trimmed by 4 bases and V by 0 bases; bases with no gene match: 6.